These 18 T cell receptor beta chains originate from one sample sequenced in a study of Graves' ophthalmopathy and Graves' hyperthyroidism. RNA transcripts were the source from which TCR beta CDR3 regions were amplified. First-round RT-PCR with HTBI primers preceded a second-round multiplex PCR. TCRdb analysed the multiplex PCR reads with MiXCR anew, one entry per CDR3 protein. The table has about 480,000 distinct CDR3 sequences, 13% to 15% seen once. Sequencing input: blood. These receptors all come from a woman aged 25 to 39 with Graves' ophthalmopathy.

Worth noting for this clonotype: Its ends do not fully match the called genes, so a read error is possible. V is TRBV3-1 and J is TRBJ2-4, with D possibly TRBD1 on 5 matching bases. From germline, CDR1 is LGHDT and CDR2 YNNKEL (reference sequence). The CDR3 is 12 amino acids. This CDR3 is CASSQSGNIKYF. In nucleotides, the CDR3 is TGTGCCAGCAGCCAATCAGGGAACATTAAGTACTTC. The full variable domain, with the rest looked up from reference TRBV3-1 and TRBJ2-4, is DTAVSQTPKYLVTQMGNDKSIKCEQNLGHDTMYWYKQDSKKFLKIMFSYNNKELIINETVPNRFSPKSPDKAHLNLHINSLELGDSAVYFCASSQSGNIKYFGAGTRLSVL.

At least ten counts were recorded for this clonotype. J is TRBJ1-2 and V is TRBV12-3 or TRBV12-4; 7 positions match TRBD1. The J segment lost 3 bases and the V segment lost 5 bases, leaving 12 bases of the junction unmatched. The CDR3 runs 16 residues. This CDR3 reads CASSADRGTVHYGYTF. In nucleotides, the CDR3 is TGTGCCAGCAGTGCCGACCGTGGGACAGTACACTATGGCTACACCTTC.

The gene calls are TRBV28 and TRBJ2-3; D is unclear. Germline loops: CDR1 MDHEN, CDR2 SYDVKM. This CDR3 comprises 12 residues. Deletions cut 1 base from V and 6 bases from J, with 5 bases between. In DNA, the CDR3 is TGTGCCAGCAGTTTATCTTCGGATACGCAGTATTTT. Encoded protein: CASSLSSDTQYF.

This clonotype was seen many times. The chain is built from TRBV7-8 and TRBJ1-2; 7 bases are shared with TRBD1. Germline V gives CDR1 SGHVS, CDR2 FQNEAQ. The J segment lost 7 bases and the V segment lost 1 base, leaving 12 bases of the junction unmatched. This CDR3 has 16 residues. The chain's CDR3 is CASSLGDSRHNRGYTF. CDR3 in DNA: TGTGCCAGCAGCTTAGGGGACAGCCGCCATAATCGTGGCTACACCTTC.

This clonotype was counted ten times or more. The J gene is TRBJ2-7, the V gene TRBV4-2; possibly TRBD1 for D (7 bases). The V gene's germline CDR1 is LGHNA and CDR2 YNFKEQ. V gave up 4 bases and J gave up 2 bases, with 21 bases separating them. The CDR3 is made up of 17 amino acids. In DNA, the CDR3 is TGTGCCAGCAGCCGAAGCCGGGGAACAGGGGAGGCCTACGAGCAGTACTTC. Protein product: CASSRSRGTGEAYEQYF.

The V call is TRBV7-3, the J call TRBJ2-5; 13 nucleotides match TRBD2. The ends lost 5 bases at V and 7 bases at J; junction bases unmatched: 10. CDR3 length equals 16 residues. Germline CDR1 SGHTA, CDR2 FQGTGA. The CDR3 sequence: CASSGGLAGVGGTQYF. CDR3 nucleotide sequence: TGTGCCAGCAGCGGCGGACTAGCGGGGGTCGGGGGGACCCAGTACTTC. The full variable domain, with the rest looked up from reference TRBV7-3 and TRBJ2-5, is GAGVSQTPSNKVTEKGKYVELRCDPISGHTALYWYRQSLGQGPEFLIYFQGTGAADDSGLPNDRFFAVRPEGSVSTLKIQRTERGDSAVYLCASSGGLAGVGGTQYFGPGTRLLVL.

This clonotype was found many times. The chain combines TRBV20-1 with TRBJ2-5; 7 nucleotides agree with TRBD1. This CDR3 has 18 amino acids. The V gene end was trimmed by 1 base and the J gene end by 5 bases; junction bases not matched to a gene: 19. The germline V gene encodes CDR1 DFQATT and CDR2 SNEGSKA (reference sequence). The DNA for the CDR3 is TGCAGTGCTAGAGTTTTATGGGACAGTGGTATAAGTAAGGAGACCCAGTACTTC. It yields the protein CSARVLWDSGISKETQYF.

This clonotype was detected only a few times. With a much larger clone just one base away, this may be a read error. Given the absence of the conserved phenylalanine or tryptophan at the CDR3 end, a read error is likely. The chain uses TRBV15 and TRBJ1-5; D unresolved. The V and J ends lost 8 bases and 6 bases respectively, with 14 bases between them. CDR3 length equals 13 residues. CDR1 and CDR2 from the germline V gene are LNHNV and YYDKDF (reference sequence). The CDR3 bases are TGTGCCACCCAGGCCCGGGGAGCTCAGCCCCAGCATTTG. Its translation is CATQARGAQPQHL.

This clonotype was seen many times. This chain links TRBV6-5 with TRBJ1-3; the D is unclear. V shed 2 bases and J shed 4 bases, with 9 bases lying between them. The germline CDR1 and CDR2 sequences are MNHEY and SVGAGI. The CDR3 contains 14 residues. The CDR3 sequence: CASSYEGGGNTIYF. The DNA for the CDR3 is TGTGCCAGCAGTTACGAGGGTGGCGGAAACACCATATATTTT.

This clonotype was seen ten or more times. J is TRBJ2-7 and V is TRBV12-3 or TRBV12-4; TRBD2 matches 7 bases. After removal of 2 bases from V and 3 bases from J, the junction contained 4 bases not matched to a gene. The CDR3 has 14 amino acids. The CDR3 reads CASSLRDYLYEQYF. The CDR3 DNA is TGTGCCAGCAGTTTACGGGACTATCTCTACGAGCAGTACTTC.

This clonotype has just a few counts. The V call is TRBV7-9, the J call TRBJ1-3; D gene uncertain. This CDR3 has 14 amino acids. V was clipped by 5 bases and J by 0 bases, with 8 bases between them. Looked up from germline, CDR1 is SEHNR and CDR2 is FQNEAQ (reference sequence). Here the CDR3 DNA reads TGTGCCAGCAGCGACCGGTACTCTGGAAACACCATATATTTT. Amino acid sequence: CASSDRYSGNTIYF.

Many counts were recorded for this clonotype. CDR3 residues: CASSLGRWDQPQHF. For the CDR3, the DNA is TGTGCCAGCAGCTTAGGGCGGTGGGATCAGCCCCAGCATTTT. The chain is built from TRBV5-6 and TRBJ1-5; no clear D gene. The CDR3 sequence is 14 residues long. Trimming took off 2 bases at V and 5 bases at J, with 11 bases between the two ends. Germline loops: CDR1 SGHDT, CDR2 YYEEEE.

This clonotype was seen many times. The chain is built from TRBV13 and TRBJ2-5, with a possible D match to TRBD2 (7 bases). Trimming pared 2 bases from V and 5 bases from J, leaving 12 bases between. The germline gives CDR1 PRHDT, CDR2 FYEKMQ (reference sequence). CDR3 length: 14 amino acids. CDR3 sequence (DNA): TGTGCCAGCAGCTTACGGGGGGCTGGGGAGACCCAGTACTTC. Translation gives CASSLRGAGETQYF.

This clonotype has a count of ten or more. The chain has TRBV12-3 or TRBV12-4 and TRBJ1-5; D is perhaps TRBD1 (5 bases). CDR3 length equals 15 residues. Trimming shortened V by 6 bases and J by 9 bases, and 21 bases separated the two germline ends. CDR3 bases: TGTGCCAGCAGCAGAACCGGGACGGCTAATGGGCCCCAGCATTTT. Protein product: CASSRTGTANGPQHF.

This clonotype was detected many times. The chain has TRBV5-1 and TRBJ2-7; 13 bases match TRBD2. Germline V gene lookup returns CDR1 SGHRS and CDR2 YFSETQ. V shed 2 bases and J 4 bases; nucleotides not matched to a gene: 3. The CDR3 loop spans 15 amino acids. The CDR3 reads CASSLGTSGVYEQYF. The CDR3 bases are TGCGCCAGCAGCTTAGGGACTAGCGGGGTTTACGAGCAGTACTTC.

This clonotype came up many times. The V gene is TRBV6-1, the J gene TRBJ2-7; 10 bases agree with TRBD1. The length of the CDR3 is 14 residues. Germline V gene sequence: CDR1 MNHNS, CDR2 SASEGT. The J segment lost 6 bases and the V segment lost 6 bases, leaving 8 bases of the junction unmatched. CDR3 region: CASRPTGGESEQYF. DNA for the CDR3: TGTGCCAGCAGACCGACAGGGGGCGAAAGCGAGCAGTACTTC.

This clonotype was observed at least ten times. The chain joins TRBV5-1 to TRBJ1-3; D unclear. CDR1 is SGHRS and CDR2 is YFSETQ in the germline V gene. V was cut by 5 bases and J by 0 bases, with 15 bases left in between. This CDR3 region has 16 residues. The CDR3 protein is CASSLRWQPSGNTIYF. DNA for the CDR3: TGCGCCAGCAGTCTGAGGTGGCAGCCCTCTGGAAACACCATATATTTT.

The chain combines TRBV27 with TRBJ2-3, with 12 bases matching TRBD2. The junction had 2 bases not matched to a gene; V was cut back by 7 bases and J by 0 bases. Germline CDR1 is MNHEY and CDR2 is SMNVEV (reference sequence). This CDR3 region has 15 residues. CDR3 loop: CASIGTSGSTDTQYF. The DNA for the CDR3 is TGTGCCAGCATAGGGACTAGCGGGAGCACAGATACGCAGTATTTT.